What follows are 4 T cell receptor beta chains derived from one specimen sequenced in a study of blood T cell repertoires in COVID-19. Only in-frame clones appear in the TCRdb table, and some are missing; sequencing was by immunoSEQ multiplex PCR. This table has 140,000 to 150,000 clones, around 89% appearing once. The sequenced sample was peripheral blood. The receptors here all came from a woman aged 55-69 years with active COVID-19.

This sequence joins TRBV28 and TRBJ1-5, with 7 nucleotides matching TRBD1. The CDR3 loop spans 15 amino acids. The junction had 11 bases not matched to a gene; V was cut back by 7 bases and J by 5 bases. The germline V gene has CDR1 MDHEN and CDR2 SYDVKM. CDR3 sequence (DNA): TGTGCCAGCAAAACGGAGGGGGCGGAATATCAGCCCCAGCATTTT. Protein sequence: CASKTEGAEYQPQHF.

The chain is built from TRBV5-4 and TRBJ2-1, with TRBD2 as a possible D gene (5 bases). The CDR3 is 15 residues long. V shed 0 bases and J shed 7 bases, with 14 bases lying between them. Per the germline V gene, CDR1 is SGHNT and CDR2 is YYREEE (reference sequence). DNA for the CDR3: TGTGCCAGCAGCTTGGAGTGGGAGCAGGTTAATGAGCAGTTCTTC. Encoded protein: CASSLEWEQVNEQFF. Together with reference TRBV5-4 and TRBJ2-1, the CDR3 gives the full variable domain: ETGVTQSPTHLIKTRGQQVTLRCSSQSGHNTVSWYQQALGQGPQFIFQYYREEENGRGNFPPRFSGLQFPNYSSELNVNALELDDSALYLCASSLEWEQVNEQFFGPGTRLTVL.

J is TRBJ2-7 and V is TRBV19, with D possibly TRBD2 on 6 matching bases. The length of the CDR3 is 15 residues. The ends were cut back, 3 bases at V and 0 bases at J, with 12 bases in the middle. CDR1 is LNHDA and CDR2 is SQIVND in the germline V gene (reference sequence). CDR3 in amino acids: CASSMIGSGSYEQYF. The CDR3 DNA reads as TGTGCCAGTAGTATGATCGGGAGCGGCTCCTACGAGCAGTACTTC.

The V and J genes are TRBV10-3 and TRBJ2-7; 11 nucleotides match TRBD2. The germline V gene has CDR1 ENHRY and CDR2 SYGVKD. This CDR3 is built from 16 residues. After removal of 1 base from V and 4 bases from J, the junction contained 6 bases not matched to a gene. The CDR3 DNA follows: TGTGCCATCAGTGAGTTCTTTACTAGCGGGAGTTACGAGCAGTACTTC. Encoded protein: CAISEFFTSGSYEQYF.